The TCR beta chain under discussion was sequenced for a study of cytomegalovirus exposure and HLA in healthy donors. Researchers ran the PCR with 60 Vbeta and 13 Jbeta primers. Clones were sequenced by immunoSEQ multiplex PCR, and TCRdb holds only the in-frame ones, with some missing. The table records about 130,000 clones, about 85% of them present only once. Worth noting for this clone: Its antigen is still unknown.

Nominally healthy donors provided the samples, though records likely missed some immune exposures. Germline V lookup: CDR1 LNHDA, CDR2 SQIVND (reference sequence). The CDR3 is 16 amino acids. The V and J ends lost 4 bases and 1 base, in that order; junction bases with no gene match: 6. Findings and limits, study-wide: In a later analysis, productive TCRs from donors in an Asian-associated ancestry cluster reportedly carried fewer N-insertions than the cohort mean. Later, an analysis showed that TCR beta chains associated with HLA were more clonally expanded than others that were equally common.

The specimen was PBMCs. This chain joins TRBV19 and TRBJ1-1; 10 bases match TRBD1. The clonotype was recovered from a boy aged 5-17 years in good health and CMV-seronegative. In DNA, the CDR3 is TGTGCCAGTAGTAACGACAGGGGGCTCGGGAACACTGAAGCTTTCTTT. It yields the protein CASSNDRGLGNTEAFF.